This is a list of T cell receptor beta chains from one sample in a study of spatial heterogeneity in lung cancer. MiXCR was run by TCRdb on the 5' RACE reads, yielding one entry per CDR3 protein. This sample has around 41,000 distinct CDR3 sequences, with over 6.5% found just once. The sequencing here drew on PBMCs, taken at surgery. The receptors here all came from a female donor with early-stage non-small cell lung cancer. The CDR3 runs from the conserved cysteine through the conserved F or W. D genes are given only for firm matches. Some rows mark clone size as missing; the rest say once, few, many or name a class of expanded clone.

D	V	J	size	DNA	CDR3
NA	TRBV30	TRBJ1-5	many	TGTGCCTGGACCCGCGGAAGCCGAGAACAGCCCCAGCATTTT	CAWTRGSREQPQHF
NA	TRBV20-1	TRBJ2-3	many	TGCAGTGCTAGTCCTGGGTGGGTGCTAGGAACAGATACGCAGTATTTT	CSASPGWVLGTDTQYF
NA	TRBV7-9	TRBJ2-3	many	TGTGCCAGCAGTCGGTCAGATACGCAGTATTTT	CASSRSDTQYF
NA	TRBV12-3/TRBV12-4	TRBJ2-1	many	TGTGCCAGCAGTTTTGGGGGGCCTCTCGGGAATGAGCAGTTCTTC	CASSFGGPLGNEQFF
NA	TRBV29-1	TRBJ1-4	many	TGCAGCGCAACGGACCGGGCTAATGAAAAACTGTTTTTT	CSATDRANEKLFF
NA	TRBV7-9	TRBJ2-5	NA	TGTGCCAGCAGCTCTCGAGAGACCCAGTACTTC	CASSSRETQYF
TRBD2	TRBV20-1	TRBJ2-2	few	TGCAGTGTAGGAGCGGGGGGGCAGGGCACGACCGGGGAGCTGTTTTTT	CSVGAGGQGTTGELFF
TRBD1	TRBV6-5	TRBJ1-2	many	TGTGCCAGCAGTTACACCCCGGACAGGGCTAACTATGGCTACACCTTC	CASSYTPDRANYGYTF
NA	TRBV5-4	TRBJ1-1	many	TGTGCCATCCGGCTCTCCACTGAAGCTTTCTTT	CAIRLSTEAFF
TRBD1	TRBV14	TRBJ1-1	many	TGTGCCAGCAGCCCACGGAGGGACAGTAGGGCTTTCTTT	CASSPRRDSRAFF
NA	TRBV5-1	TRBJ2-5	NA	TGCGCCAGCAGCTCACAGCAGATCCAAGAGACCCAGTACTTC	CASSSQQIQETQYF
NA	TRBV7-2	TRBJ2-5	few	TGTGCCAGCAGCTTAATGGCTCCCGGCGGGGAGACCCAGTACTTC	CASSLMAPGGETQYF
NA	TRBV29-1	TRBJ1-1	NA	TGCAGCGTTGGTAAGTCACAGGAGAACACTGAAGCTTTCTTT	CSVGKSQENTEAFF
NA	TRBV6-5	TRBJ2-2	NA	TGTGCCAGCAGTTACGGGCCAGGGGCGAACACCGGGGAGCTGTTTTTT	CASSYGPGANTGELFF
NA	TRBV5-1	TRBJ1-2	many	TGCGCCAGCAGCTTGGCCGGGCGGACGGAGAACTATGGCTACACCTTC	CASSLAGRTENYGYTF
NA	TRBV20-1	TRBJ2-7	many	TGCAGTGCCATACCGCGGACAGAGACCTACGAGCAGTACTTC	CSAIPRTETYEQYF
NA	TRBV7-6	TRBJ2-3	NA	TGTGCCAGCAGCTTAAGCGGACCCTCTTCGGGAGCAGGTACGCAGTATTTT	CASSLSGPSSGAGTQYF
NA	TRBV20-1	TRBJ2-6	NA	TGCAGTGCCCGTACCAATCCTGGGGCCAACGTCCTGACTTTC	CSARTNPGANVLTF
NA	TRBV19	TRBJ2-5	many	TGTGCCAGCTCTTGGGACTTCCAAGAGACCCAGTACTTC	CASSWDFQETQYF